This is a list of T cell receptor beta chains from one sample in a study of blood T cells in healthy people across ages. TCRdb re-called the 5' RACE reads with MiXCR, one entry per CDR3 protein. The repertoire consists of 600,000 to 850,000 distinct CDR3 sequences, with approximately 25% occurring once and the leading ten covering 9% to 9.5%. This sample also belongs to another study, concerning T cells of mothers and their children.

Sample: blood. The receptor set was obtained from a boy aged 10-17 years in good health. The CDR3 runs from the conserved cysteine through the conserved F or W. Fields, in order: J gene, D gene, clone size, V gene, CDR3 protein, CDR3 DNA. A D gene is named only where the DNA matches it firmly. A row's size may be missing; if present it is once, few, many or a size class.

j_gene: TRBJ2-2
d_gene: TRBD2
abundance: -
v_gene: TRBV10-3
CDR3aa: CAIRQAGDTGELFF
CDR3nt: TGTGCCATCAGGCAAGCGGGAGACACCGGGGAGCTGTTTTTT

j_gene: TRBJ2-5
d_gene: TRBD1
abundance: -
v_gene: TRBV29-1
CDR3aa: CSVATGVRETQYF
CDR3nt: TGCAGCGTTGCAACAGGGGTGAGGGAGACCCAGTACTTC

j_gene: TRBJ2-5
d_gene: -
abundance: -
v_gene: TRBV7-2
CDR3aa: CASSLRSGQETQYF
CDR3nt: TGTGCCAGCAGCTTAAGAAGTGGTCAAGAGACCCAGTACTTC

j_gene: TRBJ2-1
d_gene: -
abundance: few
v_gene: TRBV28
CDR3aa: CASRGRIRDEQFF
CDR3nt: TGTGCCAGCAGGGGCCGGATCAGGGATGAGCAGTTCTTC

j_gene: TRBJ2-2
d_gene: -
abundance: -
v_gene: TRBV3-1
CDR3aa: CASSQEKRSRNVGELFF
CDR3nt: TGTGCCAGCAGCCAAGAGAAGCGGAGTAGAAATGTCGGGGAGCTGTTTTTT

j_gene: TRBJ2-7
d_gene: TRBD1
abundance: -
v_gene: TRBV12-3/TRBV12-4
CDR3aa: CASSWGQGPTYEQYF
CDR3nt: TGTGCCAGCAGTTGGGGACAGGGGCCTACCTACGAGCAGTACTTC

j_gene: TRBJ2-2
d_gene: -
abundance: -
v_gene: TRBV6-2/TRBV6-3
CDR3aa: CASSRGTPNTGELFF
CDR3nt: TGTGCCAGCAGCCGGGGGACTCCGAACACCGGGGAGCTGTTTTTT

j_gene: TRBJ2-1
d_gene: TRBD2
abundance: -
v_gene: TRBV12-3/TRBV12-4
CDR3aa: CASSSTSGGGNEQFF
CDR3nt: TGTGCCAGCAGTTCCACTAGCGGTGGGGGCAATGAGCAGTTCTTC

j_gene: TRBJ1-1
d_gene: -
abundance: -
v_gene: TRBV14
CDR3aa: CASSPRHFEAFF
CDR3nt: TGTGCCAGCAGCCCGAGACACTTTGAAGCTTTCTTT

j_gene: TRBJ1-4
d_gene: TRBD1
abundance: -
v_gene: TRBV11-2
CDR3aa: CASSYTGVEEKLFF
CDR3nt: TGTGCCAGCAGCTACACAGGGGTCGAAGAAAAACTGTTTTTT

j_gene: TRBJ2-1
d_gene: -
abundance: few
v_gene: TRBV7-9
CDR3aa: CASSPNLGDEQFF
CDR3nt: TGTGCCAGCAGCCCCAACTTGGGTGATGAGCAGTTCTTC